Listed below are T cell receptor beta chains from one sample, sequenced in a study of T-cell reconstitution after alpha-beta-depleted transplantation in children. TCRdb re-called the PCR reads through MiXCR, storing one row per CDR3 protein. The sample has 450,000 to 600,000 distinct CDR3 sequences; around 16% are singletons. The sequencing here drew on PBMCs from the stem cell graft donor, taken from the stem cell graft. The receptors here all came from a human donor who donated a stem cell graft to a child with acute lymphoblastic leukemia. The CDR3 runs from the conserved cysteine through the conserved F or W. A D gene is named only where the DNA matches it firmly. Not every row has a clone size; where given, it reads once, few, many or a size class.

V: TRBV12-3/TRBV12-4
size: few
D: NA
J: TRBJ1-4
CDR3: CASSLNGANEKLFF
DNA: TGTGCCAGCAGTCTAAACGGTGCAAATGAAAAACTGTTTTTT

V: TRBV4-1
size: few
D: NA
J: TRBJ2-7
CDR3: CASSDLRSYEQYF
DNA: TGCGCCTCCTCAGACTTGCGCTCCTACGAGCAGTACTTC

V: TRBV27
size: NA
D: TRBD1
J: TRBJ2-3
CDR3: CASSIYSGTGSTDTQYF
DNA: TGTGCCAGCAGTATATATTCCGGGACAGGTAGCACAGATACGCAGTATTTT

V: TRBV20-1
size: few
D: NA
J: TRBJ1-1
CDR3: CSARFGGAGEAFF
DNA: TGCAGTGCTAGATTCGGGGGCGCGGGTGAAGCTTTCTTT

V: TRBV7-3
size: NA
D: NA
J: TRBJ2-7
CDR3: CASSLQGSGIGSYEQYF
DNA: TGTGCCAGCAGCTTACAAGGTTCAGGGATAGGCTCCTACGAGCAGTACTTC

V: TRBV4-1
size: few
D: NA
J: TRBJ1-5
CDR3: CASSPGRYSNQPQHF
DNA: TGCGCCAGCAGCCCCGGACGGTATAGCAATCAGCCCCAGCATTTT

V: TRBV7-9
size: NA
D: NA
J: TRBJ2-1
CDR3: CASSVTNEQFF
DNA: TGTGCCAGCAGCGTTACTAATGAGCAGTTCTTC

V: TRBV7-3
size: NA
D: NA
J: TRBJ2-7
CDR3: CASSLEGGLREQYF
DNA: TGTGCCAGCAGCTTAGAGGGGGGCCTGAGGGAGCAGTACTTC

V: TRBV20-1
size: many
D: TRBD2
J: TRBJ2-7
CDR3: CSARDLRRAGDGYEQYF
DNA: TGCAGTGCTAGAGACCTCCGCCGAGCGGGAGATGGGTACGAGCAGTACTTC

V: TRBV9
size: NA
D: NA
J: TRBJ1-5
CDR3: CASSVGGGENQPQHF
DNA: TGTGCCAGCAGCGTAGGAGGGGGTGAAAATCAGCCCCAGCATTTT

V: TRBV9
size: NA
D: TRBD1
J: TRBJ2-2
CDR3: CASSRWDRGGELFF
DNA: TGTGCCAGCAGTCGTTGGGACAGGGGCGGGGAGCTGTTTTTT

V: TRBV9
size: few
D: NA
J: TRBJ1-2
CDR3: CASSPATGTYGYTF
DNA: TGTGCCAGCAGCCCAGCAACAGGGACCTATGGCTACACCTTC

V: TRBV5-6
size: NA
D: NA
J: TRBJ1-1
CDR3: CASSFWIPGRRNTEAFF
DNA: TGTGCCAGCAGCTTTTGGATTCCGGGCCGGAGGAACACTGAAGCTTTCTTT

V: TRBV20-1
size: NA
D: TRBD2
J: TRBJ2-3
CDR3: CSAIGTSGVTRDTQYF
DNA: TGCAGTGCGATAGGGACTAGCGGGGTTACTCGAGATACGCAGTATTTT

V: TRBV5-1
size: NA
D: NA
J: TRBJ1-1
CDR3: CASSWTDYTEAFF
DNA: TGCGCCAGCAGCTGGACAGATTACACTGAAGCTTTCTTT

V: TRBV9
size: few
D: TRBD1
J: TRBJ1-2
CDR3: CASSAPGTGGLGYTF
DNA: TGTGCCAGCAGCGCCCCGGGGACAGGCGGCCTTGGCTACACCTTC

V: TRBV6-1
size: NA
D: TRBD1
J: TRBJ1-2
CDR3: CASSIRQGGDYTF
DNA: TGTGCCAGCAGCATCAGACAGGGGGGCGACTACACCTTC

V: TRBV12-3/TRBV12-4
size: few
D: NA
J: TRBJ1-5
CDR3: CASSWLGGNQPQHF
DNA: TGTGCCAGCAGTTGGCTGGGAGGCAATCAGCCCCAGCATTTT

V: TRBV27
size: NA
D: NA
J: TRBJ2-7
CDR3: CASSPHGTYEQYF
DNA: TGTGCCAGCAGCCCCCATGGGACCTACGAGCAGTACTTC

V: TRBV13
size: many
D: NA
J: TRBJ1-3
CDR3: CASSYGLVRSSGNTIYF
DNA: TGTGCCAGCAGCTACGGATTAGTGCGAAGCTCTGGAAACACCATATATTTT

V: TRBV5-5
size: few
D: TRBD1
J: TRBJ2-7
CDR3: CASSLLDRGPPEQYF
DNA: TGTGCCAGCAGCCTTTTGGACAGGGGACCCCCCGAGCAGTACTTC

V: TRBV5-1
size: few
D: NA
J: TRBJ2-5
CDR3: CASSSLDRETQYF
DNA: TGCGCCAGCAGCTCCCTAGACAGGGAGACCCAGTACTTC

V: TRBV19
size: few
D: NA
J: TRBJ2-5
CDR3: CASKNSVGRGETQYF
DNA: TGTGCCAGTAAGAATAGTGTCGGCAGGGGAGAGACCCAGTACTTC

V: TRBV9
size: NA
D: TRBD2
J: TRBJ2-3
CDR3: CASSSLAGGHTDTQYF
DNA: TGTGCCAGCAGCTCGTTAGCGGGAGGTCACACAGATACGCAGTATTTT

V: TRBV20-1
size: NA
D: TRBD1
J: TRBJ1-1
CDR3: CSARVPDREVGAFF
DNA: TGCAGTGCTAGAGTACCAGACAGGGAGGTTGGGGCTTTCTTT

V: TRBV5-1
size: few
D: NA
J: TRBJ2-3
CDR3: CASNLDRIPTDTQYF
DNA: TGCGCCAGCAACCTTGACAGGATACCCACAGATACGCAGTATTTT

V: TRBV24-1
size: few
D: TRBD1
J: TRBJ1-1
CDR3: CATSDTTGKAFF
DNA: TGTGCCACCAGTGATACGACAGGGAAAGCTTTCTTT

V: TRBV5-1
size: few
D: NA
J: TRBJ2-1
CDR3: CASSWGLKRDYYNEQFF
DNA: TGCGCCAGCAGCTGGGGCCTTAAGCGAGACTACTACAATGAGCAGTTCTTC

V: TRBV20-1
size: NA
D: NA
J: TRBJ2-1
CDR3: CSARDRRITSYNEQFF
DNA: TGCAGTGCTAGAGATAGACGGATCACCTCCTACAATGAGCAGTTCTTC

V: TRBV7-9
size: few
D: TRBD2
J: TRBJ2-7
CDR3: CASSSSSGRGYEQYF
DNA: TGTGCCAGCAGCTCCTCTAGCGGGAGAGGCTACGAGCAGTACTTC

V: TRBV4-1
size: few
D: NA
J: TRBJ1-2
CDR3: CASSQVIRTEGYTF
DNA: TGCGCCAGCAGCCAAGTGATCCGGACGGAGGGCTACACCTTC

V: TRBV6-1
size: NA
D: NA
J: TRBJ1-5
CDR3: CASRGQNQPQHF
DNA: TGTGCCAGCAGAGGACAGAATCAGCCCCAGCATTTT

V: TRBV20-1
size: few
D: NA
J: TRBJ2-7
CDR3: CSAIRDSSSYEQYF
DNA: TGCAGTGCTATCAGGGACTCGAGCTCCTACGAGCAGTACTTC

V: TRBV30
size: NA
D: NA
J: TRBJ2-2
CDR3: CAWSEDRNTGELFF
DNA: TGTGCCTGGAGCGAAGACAGGAACACCGGGGAGCTGTTTTTT

V: TRBV20-1
size: NA
D: NA
J: TRBJ2-7
CDR3: CSVDSRFYEQYF
DNA: TGCAGTGTGGACAGCAGATTCTACGAGCAGTACTTC

V: TRBV30
size: NA
D: NA
J: TRBJ1-2
CDR3: CAWGIDYGYTF
DNA: TGTGCCTGGGGTATAGACTATGGCTACACCTTC

V: TRBV11-2
size: few
D: NA
J: TRBJ1-2
CDR3: CASSLDAYGYTF
DNA: TGTGCCAGCAGCTTAGATGCCTATGGCTACACCTTC

V: TRBV10-1
size: NA
D: NA
J: TRBJ2-5
CDR3: CASSPWGFEETQYF
DNA: TGCGCCAGCAGTCCTTGGGGATTTGAAGAGACCCAGTACTTC

V: TRBV29-1
size: few
D: NA
J: TRBJ2-7
CDR3: CSAGDDAYEQYF
DNA: TGCAGCGCCGGGGACGATGCCTACGAGCAGTACTTC

V: TRBV12-3/TRBV12-4
size: NA
D: NA
J: TRBJ2-1
CDR3: CASSIQGSSNEQFF
DNA: TGTGCCAGCAGTATCCAGGGTTCCTCGAATGAGCAGTTCTTC

V: TRBV6-1
size: NA
D: NA
J: TRBJ2-5
CDR3: CASTEWDTHLETQYF
DNA: TGTGCCAGCACTGAGTGGGACACCCACTTGGAGACCCAGTACTTC